This T cell receptor beta chain appears in the sequencing data of a study of identical twins (dated by TCRdb to about 2016). For the wider study: To test whether fetal clonotypes persist, the study used deep sequencing on TCR alpha and beta repertoires from monozygotic twins, unrelated adults of various ages, and cord blood. To rule out contamination, replicate twin experiments were performed at different times with different library preparation protocols. Beyond this particular receptor, the publication reports: Compared with coincidental sharing between unrelated individuals, out-of-frame TCR alpha sequences shared between twins showed an excess of sequences with low generation probability. Excess twin sharing in beta out-of-frame sequences was weaker because fewer shared sequences lowered the signal-to-noise ratio. Abundant cord blood beta clonotypes carried fewer insertions; young adult naive repertoires showed a weaker similar trend, while memory repertoires showed none. Because the same donors could not be followed over many years, the conclusions relied on cross-sectional statistical analysis. Zero-insertion analyses could be partly confounded by invariant T cells such as MAIT and iNKT, though diverse VJ usage argued against such confounding for most clonotypes. In monozygotic twins, out-of-frame TCR alpha sharing was systematically underestimated by recombination models, although the models agreed with sharing between unrelated individuals.

Library construction relied on 5' RACE. These reads were obtained on an Illumina HiSeq 2000. A universal primer binding site was introduced by template switching, and a unique molecular identifier was present in the final cDNA, enabling accurate counting of TCR cDNA molecules. Specific primers in the conserved constant-segment region were used to synthesize first-strand cDNA for TCR alpha and beta chains. To control for contamination, every cDNA library was double barcoded, receiving both a SMART-Mk sample barcode and Illumina barcodes. Two successive PCR steps introduced TruSeq adapter sequences along with Illumina sample barcodes. The Illumina HiSeq platform was used with custom primers to sequence TCR alpha and beta cDNA libraries. The published analysis was carried out like this. Raw reads were processed with MiGEC to extract unique molecular identifiers, and MiXCR was used to determine CDR3 positions. Recombination models were inferred per individual with the repgenHMM and IGoR tools using an EM algorithm. Shared clonotypes were analyzed with the tcR package in R, and sharing was normalized by the product of cloneset sizes. To study raw recombination without the effects of thymic and clonal selection, out-of-frame nonproductive sequences were analyzed. Starting from the raw public reads, TCRdb applied fastp trimming at Q25, assembled clones with MiXCR and retained in-frame beta chains. Each record represents a unique CDR3 protein, reported with the most common genes and DNA among its rows. The V and J calls come from TCRdb's annotation, not from the publication. The table for this sample lists under 800,000 distinct CDR3 sequences; around 20% of them were counted only once. The top ten clones comprise 4.3% of the sample.

All donors were healthy Caucasians. The twin cohort comprised three pairs of female monozygotic twins, all aged about 18 to 30 years. Peripheral blood mononuclear cells were used as the source from which RNA for TCR libraries was isolated. Trimming takes 0 bases from V and 8 bases from J, and the germline ends sit 10 bases apart. Spanning cysteine to phenylalanine, the CDR3 consists of 13 amino acids. Just CDR3 DNA is preserved here, 39 bases in frame from base 1. CDR1 is given as SNHLY and CDR2 as FYNNEI, both from the germline V gene. In regard to this clonotype: Its antigen is not yet known. No base quality values were provided; no much bigger clone lies one nucleotide off.

The same sample was also used in a study of T cells expressing NK-cell markers. The second study reports: In sorted CD3+CD56+NKG2C+, CD3+CD56+NKG2C- and CD3+CD56-NKG2C+ T-cell subsets from several donors, TCR beta-chain repertoires were profiled. Among the eight sequenced donors, seven were HCMV-seropositive and one was HCMV-seronegative. In several experiments an anti-gammadeltaTCR antibody was added to restrict sorting to alphabetaTCR-expressing T cells. In over 5 donors, the dominant CD3+CD56+NKG2C+ clonotypes were among the top 10 CD8+ clonotypes and accounted for 1.0-7.0% of CD8+ T cells. Those dominant clonotypes were again the most abundant among CD3+CD56-NKG2C+ cells in a handful of donors, at about 25-65%. Whether the expanded NKG2C-expressing T cell clones were specific for HCMV antigens was left unclear. The eight sequenced donors were randomly selected healthy volunteers, three men and five women. HCMV-specific IgG was detected in serum with a commercial ELISA kit to determine HCMV serostatus. Bulk peripheral blood T-cell repertoires were additionally sequenced from unsorted PBMC for over 5 donors. MIGEC handled demultiplexing of the reads and grouping by UMI, while MiTCR was used to assemble and quantify clonotypes. To exclude erroneous sequences, any TCR cDNA sequence not supported by at least two reads was discarded. The tcR package was used for downstream repertoire analysis, with clonotypes matched between fractions based on CDR3 nucleotide sequence plus V segment. VDJmatch was used to annotate antigen specificity against VDJdb, with one amino acid substitution in CDR3 permitted.

The chain couples TRBV2 to TRBJ1-1, with TRBD1 as a weak D call on 5 bases. This sequence was found in a woman aged 18-29 years in good health. The sequenced material came from PBMCs. The nucleotides read TGTGCCAGCAGTGAAGCGCCCCACAGGGAAGCTTTCTTT. The resulting protein is CASSEAPHREAFF.